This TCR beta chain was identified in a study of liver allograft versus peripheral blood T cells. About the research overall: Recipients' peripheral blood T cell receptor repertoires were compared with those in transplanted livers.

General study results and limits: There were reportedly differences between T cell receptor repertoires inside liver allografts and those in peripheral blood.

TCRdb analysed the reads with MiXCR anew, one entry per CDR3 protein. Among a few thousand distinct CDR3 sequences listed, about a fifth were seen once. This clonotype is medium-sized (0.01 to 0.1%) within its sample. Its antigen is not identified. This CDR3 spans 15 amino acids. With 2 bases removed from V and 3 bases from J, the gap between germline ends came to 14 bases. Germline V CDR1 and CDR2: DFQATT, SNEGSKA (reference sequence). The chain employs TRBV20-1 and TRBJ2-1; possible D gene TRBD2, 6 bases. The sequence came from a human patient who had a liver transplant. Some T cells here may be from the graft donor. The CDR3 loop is CSARSAGTFYNEQFF. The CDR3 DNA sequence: TGCAGTGCTAGAAGTGCCGGGACTTTCTACAATGAGCAGTTCTTC.